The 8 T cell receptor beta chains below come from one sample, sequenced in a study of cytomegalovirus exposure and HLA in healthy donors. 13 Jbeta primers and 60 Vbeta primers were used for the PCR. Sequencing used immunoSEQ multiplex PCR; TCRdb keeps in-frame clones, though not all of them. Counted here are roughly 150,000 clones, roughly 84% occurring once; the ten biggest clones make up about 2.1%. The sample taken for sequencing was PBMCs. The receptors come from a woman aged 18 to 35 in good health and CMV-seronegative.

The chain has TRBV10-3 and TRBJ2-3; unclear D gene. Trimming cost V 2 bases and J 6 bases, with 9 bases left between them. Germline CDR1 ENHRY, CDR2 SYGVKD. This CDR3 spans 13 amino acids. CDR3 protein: CAISEPLRDTQYF. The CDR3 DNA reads TGTGCCATCAGTGAGCCACTTCGGGATACGCAGTATTTT.

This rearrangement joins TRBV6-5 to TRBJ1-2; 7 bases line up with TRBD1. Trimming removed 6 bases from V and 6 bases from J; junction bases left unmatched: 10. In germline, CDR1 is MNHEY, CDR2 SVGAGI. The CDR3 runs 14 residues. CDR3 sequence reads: CASSRDRAQNGYTF. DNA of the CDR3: TGTGCCAGCAGCCGAGACAGGGCCCAGAATGGCTACACCTTC.

CDR3 region: CASRDSESFSGNTIYF. As DNA, the CDR3 is TGTGCCAGCCGGGACAGCGAGAGCTTCTCTGGAAACACCATATATTTT. V usage is TRBV19 and J usage is TRBJ1-3; 7 bases are a match to TRBD1. CDR1 LNHDA and CDR2 SQIVND come from the germline V gene (reference sequence). This CDR3 has 16 amino acids. Germline trimming cut 9 bases from V and 0 bases from J; bases unmatched to any gene: 11. The whole variable domain, filled in from reference TRBV19 and TRBJ1-3, reads DGGITQSPKYLFRKEGQNVTLSCEQNLNHDAMYWYRQDPGQGLRLIYYSQIVNDFQKGDIAEGYSVSREKKESFPLTVTSAQKNPTAFYLCASRDSESFSGNTIYFGEGSWLTVV.

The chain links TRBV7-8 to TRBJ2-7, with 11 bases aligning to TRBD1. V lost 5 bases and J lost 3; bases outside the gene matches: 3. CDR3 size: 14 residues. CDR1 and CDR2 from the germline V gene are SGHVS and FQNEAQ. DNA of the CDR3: TGTGCCAGCAGCCCCGGGACAGGGGGCTACGAGCAGTACTTC. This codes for CASSPGTGGYEQYF.

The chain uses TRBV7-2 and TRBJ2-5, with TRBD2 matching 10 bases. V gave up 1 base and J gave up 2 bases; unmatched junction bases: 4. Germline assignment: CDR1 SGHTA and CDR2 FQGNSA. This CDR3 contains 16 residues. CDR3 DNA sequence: TGTGCCAGCAGCTTAGGTTCTAGCGGGGGTCAAGAGACCCAGTACTTC. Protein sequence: CASSLGSSGGQETQYF.

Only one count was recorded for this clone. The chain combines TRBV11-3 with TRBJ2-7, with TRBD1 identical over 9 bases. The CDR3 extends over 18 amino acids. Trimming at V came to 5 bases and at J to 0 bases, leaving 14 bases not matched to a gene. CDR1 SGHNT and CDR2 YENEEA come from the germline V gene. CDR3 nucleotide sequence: TGTGCCAGCAGCCCGGGACAGGGAAACTCAGAAAGCTCCTACGAGCAGTACTTC. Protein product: CASSPGQGNSESSYEQYF. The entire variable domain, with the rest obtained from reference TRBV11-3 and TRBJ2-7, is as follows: EAGVVQSPRYKIIEKKQPVAFWCNPISGHNTLYWYLQNLGQGPELLIRYENEEAVDDSQLPKDRFSAERLKGVDSTLKIQPAELGDSAVYLCASSPGQGNSESSYEQYFGPGTRLTVT.

The CDR3 sequence is CASGLGQYGETQYF. In DNA, the CDR3 is TGTGCTAGTGGCCTGGGACAGTACGGGGAGACCCAGTACTTC. The rearrangement links TRBV12-5 to TRBJ2-5; 7 nucleotides match TRBD1. Germline CDR1 and CDR2: LGHNT and FRNRAP. V was clipped by 6 bases and J by 5 bases; unmatched bases: 9. The CDR3 extends over 14 amino acids.

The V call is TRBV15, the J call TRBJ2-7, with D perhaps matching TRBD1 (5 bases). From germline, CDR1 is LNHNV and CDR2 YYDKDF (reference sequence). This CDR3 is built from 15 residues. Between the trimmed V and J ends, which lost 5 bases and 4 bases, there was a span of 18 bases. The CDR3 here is CATSGSTGRVYEQYF. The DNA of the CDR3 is TGTGCCACCAGCGGGTCTACAGGACGGGTTTACGAGCAGTACTTC.